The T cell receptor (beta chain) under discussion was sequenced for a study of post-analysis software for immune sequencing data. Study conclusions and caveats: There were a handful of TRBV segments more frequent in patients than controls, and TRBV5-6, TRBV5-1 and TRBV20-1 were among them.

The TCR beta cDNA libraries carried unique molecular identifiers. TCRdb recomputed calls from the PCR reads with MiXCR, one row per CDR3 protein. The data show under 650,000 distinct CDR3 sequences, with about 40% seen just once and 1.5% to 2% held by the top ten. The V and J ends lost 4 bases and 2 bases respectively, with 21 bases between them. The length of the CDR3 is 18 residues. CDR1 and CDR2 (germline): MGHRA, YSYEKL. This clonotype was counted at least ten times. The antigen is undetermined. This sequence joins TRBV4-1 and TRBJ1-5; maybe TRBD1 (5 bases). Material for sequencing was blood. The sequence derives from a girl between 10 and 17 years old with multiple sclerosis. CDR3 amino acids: CASSRGGIAGVGNQPQHF. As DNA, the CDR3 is TGCGCCAGCAGCCGAGGTGGGATTGCGGGGGTCGGCAATCAGCCCCAGCATTTT.